The 19 T cell receptor beta chains listed next were all sequenced from one sample in a study of blood T cells in healthy people across ages. The second PCR ran roughly 6 to 12 cycles with a sample-barcoded 5' primer and J-beta primers. TCRdb re-called the 5' RACE reads through MiXCR, storing one row per CDR3 protein. The sample lists about 1,800,000 distinct CDR3 sequences; 28% were seen once. The source material was blood. The receptors were sampled from a woman in her thirties in good health.

This clonotype was counted between two and nine times. The junction departs from the called germline gene at one end, perhaps through a read error. This chain links TRBV12-3 or TRBV12-4 with TRBJ1-2; 10 positions match TRBD1. This CDR3 contains 14 residues. The CDR3 region is CASSSRTGGYDYTF. In DNA form, the CDR3 reads TGTGCTAGCAGTTCCCGGACAGGGGGTTATGACTACACCTTC.

There are a few counts of this clonotype. The chain has TRBV14 and TRBJ2-3, with D unclear. Germline V lookup: CDR1 SGHDN, CDR2 FVKESK. V lost 4 bases to trimming and J lost 4 bases, with 12 bases between them. This CDR3 is built from 14 residues. The CDR3 loop is CASSLTDLADTQYF. The CDR3 DNA follows: TGTGCCAGCAGCCTCACGGACCTCGCAGATACGCAGTATTTT.

The chain recombines TRBV9 with TRBJ2-4; D is possibly TRBD1 (5 bases). The length of the CDR3 is 14 residues. Trimming cost V 0 bases and J 13 bases, with 17 bases left between them. Per germline, CDR1 SGDLS and CDR2 YYNGEE. CDR3 region: CASSVGQVDNEQYF. CDR3 in DNA: TGTGCCAGCAGCGTAGGGCAGGTGGACAATGAGCAGTACTTC.

V is TRBV7-9 and J is TRBJ2-3; possibly TRBD1 for D (6 bases). CDR3 length: 16 residues. Germline V CDR1 and CDR2: SEHNR, FQNEAQ (reference sequence). The germline V and J ends were trimmed by 5 bases and 1 base, with 16 bases remaining between them. DNA of the CDR3: TGTGCCAGCAGCGCCCACCAGGGGAAACGCACAGATACGCAGTATTTT. Its translation is CASSAHQGKRTDTQYF.

This chain uses TRBV24-1 with TRBJ2-2; no reliable D call. The germline V and J ends were trimmed by 0 bases and 4 bases, with 17 bases remaining between them. The length of the CDR3 is 18 residues. Germline V gene data show CDR1 as KGHDR and CDR2 as SFDVKD. The CDR3 nucleotides are TGTGCCACCAGTGATTTGTCCGTTGGTAGAGTCTTCACCGGGGAGCTGTTTTTT. Its protein is CATSDLSVGRVFTGELFF.

The sample holds many counts of this clonotype. V usage is TRBV2 and J usage is TRBJ1-4; D is undetermined. The CDR3 sequence is 12 residues long. Looked up from germline, CDR1 is SNHLY and CDR2 is FYNNEI. Trimming took off 3 bases at V and 11 bases at J, with 10 bases between the two ends. CDR3 DNA sequence: TGTGCCAGCAGTGACGAGGGAGAGAAACTGTTTTTT. It is translated as CASSDEGEKLFF.

This clonotype showed up many times. V usage is TRBV5-1 and J usage is TRBJ2-3, with D unclear. The CDR3 extends over 11 amino acids. Trimming removed 4 bases at V and 5 bases at J, with 5 bases between. Germline CDR1 and CDR2: SGHRS and YFSETQ. The DNA for the CDR3 is TGCGCCAGCAGCATCAGAGATACGCAGTATTTT. Translated, it gives CASSIRDTQYF.

V gene TRBV6-5 combines with J gene TRBJ1-2, with unresolved D. V gave up 5 bases and J gave up 0 bases, with 13 bases separating them. Looked up from germline, CDR1 is MNHEY and CDR2 is SVGAGI. The CDR3 contains 15 residues. Here the CDR3 DNA reads TGTGCCAGCAGTGACGACCGGGTAACTAACTATGGCTACACCTTC. Translated: CASSDDRVTNYGYTF.

The table lists this clonotype with a few counts. This chain links TRBV3-1 with TRBJ2-1, with TRBD2 matching over 13 bases. Germline V gene sequence: CDR1 LGHDT, CDR2 YNNKEL (reference sequence). The CDR3 runs to 17 residues. Trimming cost V 5 bases and J 6 bases; bases outside gene matches: 10. DNA for the CDR3: TGTGCCAGCAGCACCATCCCCGGGACTAGCGGGACCAATGAGCAGTTCTTC. As protein: CASSTIPGTSGTNEQFF.

A remark on this clonotype: This may stem from a read error, because a much larger clone lies one nucleotide away. This chain uses TRBV10-3 with TRBJ2-7; unclear D gene. Germline CDR1 ENHRY, CDR2 SYGVKD. With 0 bases removed from V and 3 bases from J, the gap between germline ends came to 15 bases. There are 16 residues in the CDR3. CDR3: CAISESVGSSIYEQYF. The CDR3 bases are TGTGCCATCAGTGAGTCAGTCGGCAGTTCCATCTACGAGCAGTACTTC.

This clonotype came up once. A much larger clone differs by one base, so this may be a read error. This chain joins TRBV6-2 or TRBV6-3 and TRBJ2-7; D remains ambiguous. The CDR3 runs to 14 residues. Germline loops: CDR1 MNHEY, CDR2 SVGEGT. CDR3 residues: CTSSYSHSEDEQYF. The CDR3 DNA is TGTACCAGCAGTTACTCGCACAGCGAGGACGAGCAGTACTTC.

The chain combines TRBV5-1 with TRBJ1-1; D gene ambiguous. Germline CDR1 SGHRS, CDR2 YFSETQ. Trimming shortened V by 4 bases and J by 2 bases, and 12 bases separated the two germline ends. The CDR3 has 14 amino acids. This CDR3 reads CASSGQVENTEAFF. CDR3 sequence (DNA): TGCGCCAGCAGCGGCCAGGTAGAAAACACTGAAGCTTTCTTT.

This clonotype was detected many times. This sequence joins TRBV20-1 and TRBJ2-1, with 7 bases identical to TRBD2. Germline CDR1 and CDR2: DFQATT and SNEGSKA (reference sequence). J gave up 1 base and V 3 bases, and 6 bases lay outside the gene matches. This CDR3 comprises 15 residues. The CDR3 DNA reads as TGCAGTGCTAGGCCGGGAGGAAGATCCTACAATGAGCAGTTCTTC. It is translated as CSARPGGRSYNEQFF.

This clonotype was observed a handful of times. The chain has TRBV28 and TRBJ2-3; possible D gene TRBD2, 6 bases. V was cut by 3 bases and J by 11 bases, with 9 bases left in between. The CDR3 has 11 amino acids. Germline-derived CDR1 and CDR2 are MDHEN and SYDVKM. Written as DNA, the CDR3 is TGTGCCAGCAGTTTTCTGGGAGGGCAGTATTTT. Encoded protein: CASSFLGGQYF.

A word on this clonotype: Being one base from a much bigger clone, this may be a read error. The V call is TRBV20-1, the J call TRBJ2-1, with 15 nucleotides matching TRBD2. Germline CDR1 and CDR2: DFQATT and SNEGSKA (reference sequence). The CDR3 runs 15 residues. The CDR3 sequence: CSTRGGLAGGHEQFF. The CDR3 DNA reads TGCAGTACTAGAGGGGGACTAGCGGGAGGTCATGAGCAGTTCTTC.

This chain connects TRBV7-9 to TRBJ2-1; D ambiguous. Trimming stripped 3 bases from V and 5 bases from J, with 14 bases between. The CDR3 extends over 15 amino acids. Looked up from germline, CDR1 is SEHNR and CDR2 is FQNEAQ (reference sequence). The CDR3 nucleotides are TGTGCCAGCAGCTTGGGATCAGACCCACACAATGAGCAGTTCTTC. It encodes CASSLGSDPHNEQFF.

With regard to this clonotype: A much larger clone differs by one base, so this may be a read error. The CDR3: CASRPSYGQETQFF. CDR3 nucleotide sequence: TGTGCCAGCAGGCCCTCTTACGGCCAAGAGACCCAGTTCTTC. The genes are TRBV6-5 and TRBJ2-1; D is undetermined. This CDR3 spans 14 amino acids. In germline, CDR1 is MNHEY, CDR2 SVGAGI. Trimming shortened V by 6 bases and J by 13 bases, and 22 bases separated the two germline ends.

This clonotype was seen a handful of times. V gene TRBV20-1 combines with J gene TRBJ2-7, with 14 bases fitting TRBD2. The ends lost 6 bases at V and 6 bases at J; junction bases unmatched: 16. Germline CDR1 reads DFQATT; CDR2 reads SNEGSKA (reference sequence). There are 17 residues in the CDR3. In DNA form, the CDR3 reads TGCAGTGCACTGGGACTAGCGGGAGACTGGGGGGGTTTCGAGCAGTACTTC. This encodes CSALGLAGDWGGFEQYF.

This clonotype has a handful of counts. V usage is TRBV7-8 and J usage is TRBJ2-5, with TRBD2 identical over 13 bases. Germline V CDR1 and CDR2: SGHVS, FQNEAQ. The CDR3 spans 16 residues. The V segment lost 5 bases and the J segment 4 bases; nucleotides outside the gene matches: 7. The CDR3 protein is CASSREGLAGRETQYF. The DNA of the CDR3 is TGTGCCAGCAGCCGAGAGGGACTAGCGGGAAGAGAGACCCAGTACTTC.